This paragraph reports one T cell receptor (beta chain). The data were obtained in a study of Ad26.COV2.S vaccination and SARS-CoV-2 variants. Overall study context: As a participant in COV1001, the donor was in the Ad26.COV2.S trial arm. Intramuscular Ad26.COV2.S at 5x10^10 or 1x10^11 viral particles.

Sequencing was performed with immunoSEQ multiplex PCR; in TCRdb, only in-frame clones are kept and a portion is missing. The data contain 300,000 to 500,000 clones, about nine tenths of them singletons. The treatment was: around 19 received Ad26.COV2.S at low or high dose, single or two shots; a few received placebo; per-sample allocation not given. Sampling was performed 63 days after the first vaccine or placebo injection. Whoever gave the sample was an adult aged 18-55 years in Boston. V gave up 6 bases and J gave up 1 base; unmatched junction bases: 8. Germline lookup yields CDR1 LNHDA and CDR2 SQIVND (reference sequence). This CDR3 spans 15 amino acids.

The chain is built from TRBV19 and TRBJ2-5; TRBD1 aligns across 7 bases. The source of this sequence is a person aged 18-65 years who received the Ad26.COV2.S COVID-19 vaccine or a placebo. The sample here was peripheral blood, taken in a trial of Ad26.COV2.S vaccine versus placebo. CDR3 bases: TGTGCCAGTAGGATTGGGACAGCCGCCCAAGAGACCCAGTACTTC. Encoded protein: CASRIGTAAQETQYF.